The clone carrying this T cell receptor beta chain was counted only a few times. Its antigen is as yet unknown. For TCR beta, libraries came from iRepertoire HTBI primers and Arm-PCR of CDR3 regions. TCRdb reprocessed the multiplex PCR reads with MiXCR, giving one entry per CDR3 protein. This sample yields roughly 430,000 distinct CDR3 sequences, of which approximately 22% are seen a single time; more than 13% belongs to the top ten. This sample is part of a study of regulatory T cells in long-lasting Graves disease. Study-wide results and caveats: Newly diagnosed disease favored TRBV20-1 and TRBJ2-1 over persistent disease.

The germline V and J ends were trimmed by 8 bases and 4 bases, with 26 bases remaining between them. Germline V gene data show CDR1 as MNHNS and CDR2 as SASEGT. CDR3 length equals 17 residues. Sample time point: persistent/refractory GD, antithyroid drugs over 5 years with positive TRAb. The authors made the TCR library using RNA they extracted from PBMCs. The specimen was peripheral blood mononuclear cells (PBMCs), collected when the disease was refractory, from a patient treated with antithyroid drugs. This TCR came from a female donor with Graves disease. The rearrangement uses TRBV6-1 and TRBJ1-2, with a tentative D call TRBD1 (6 bases). The CDR3 loop is CASPQPPLPGAPYGYTF. Written as DNA, the CDR3 is TGTGCCAGCCCCCAACCCCCTCTCCCAGGGGCTCCCTATGGCTACACCTTC.